This T cell receptor (beta chain) derives from a study of blood T cell repertoires in COVID-19. Study as a whole: Collection of acute and convalescent COVID-19 samples took place in the United States, Italy and Spain.

CDR1 is MNHEY, CDR2 SMNVEV, per germline (reference sequence). The CDR3 covers 16 residues. V was pared by 5 bases and J by 9 bases, with 14 bases of the junction left unmatched. Using immunoSEQ multiplex PCR, the repertoire was profiled, and TCRdb retains in-frame clones only, with some absent. The sample includes 250,000 to 300,000 clones, around 92% of them seen just once. Participants were aged about 18 to 100 years from around 25 US areas. Before being deemed recovered, Cohort 3 donors had two negative PCRs, clearance, or symptom resolution. The sample comprised PBMCs or T cells enriched from blood (not recorded which). The chain couples TRBV27 to TRBJ2-1, with 9 bases aligning to TRBD2. This TCR was sampled from a woman aged 55-70 years who had recovered from COVID-19. The CDR3 nucleotides are TGTGCCAGCAGTCCCTCTCGGGCGGGGGGGGCCGCTGAGCAGTTCTTC. Its translation: CASSPSRAGGAAEQFF.